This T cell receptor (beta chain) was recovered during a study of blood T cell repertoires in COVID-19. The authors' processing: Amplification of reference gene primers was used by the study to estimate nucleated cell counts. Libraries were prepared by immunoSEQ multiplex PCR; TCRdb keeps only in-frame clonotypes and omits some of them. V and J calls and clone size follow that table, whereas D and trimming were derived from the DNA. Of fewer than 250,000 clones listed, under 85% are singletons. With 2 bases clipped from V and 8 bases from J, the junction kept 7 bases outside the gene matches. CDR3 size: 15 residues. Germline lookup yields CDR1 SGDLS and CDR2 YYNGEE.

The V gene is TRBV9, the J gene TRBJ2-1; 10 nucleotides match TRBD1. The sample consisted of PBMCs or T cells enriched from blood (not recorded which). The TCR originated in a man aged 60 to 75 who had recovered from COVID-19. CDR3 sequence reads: CASSVRDRGIDEQFF. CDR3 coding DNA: TGTGCCAGCAGCGTCCGGGACAGGGGTATCGATGAGCAGTTCTTC.